This entry lists 22 T cell receptor beta chains sequenced from one sample in a study of blood T cells in healthy people across ages. The second PCR ran about 6 to 11 cycles with a sample-barcoded 5' primer and J-beta primers. Each CDR3 protein gets one entry after TCRdb re-called the 5' RACE reads with MiXCR. Of around 1,500,000 distinct CDR3 sequences listed, roughly 40% were seen once; the top ten hold approximately 7.9%. Sequenced: blood. The receptors derive from a woman aged 18-30 years in good health.

This clonotype was observed a single time. The V and J genes are TRBV10-2 and TRBJ2-1, with D possibly being TRBD1 (6 bases). This CDR3 spans 18 amino acids. CDR1 and CDR2 from the germline V gene are WSHSY and SAAADI. V was cut by 2 bases and J by 5 bases, with 22 bases left in between. The CDR3 sequence: CASSEGLGGPGQNNEQFF. As DNA, the CDR3 is TGCGCCAGCAGTGAGGGCCTAGGGGGACCCGGTCAAAACAATGAGCAGTTCTTC.

V and J are TRBV7-2 and TRBJ2-5, with TRBD2 identical over 15 bases. The J call could be wrong; TRBJ2-7 is a better fit for the DNA end. Per the germline V gene, CDR1 is SGHTA and CDR2 is FQGNSA. The CDR3 runs to 17 residues. The CDR3 sequence: CASSPPGLAGGPYEQYF. In DNA, the CDR3 is TGTGCCAGCAGCCCCCCAGGACTAGCGGGGGGGCCCTACGAGCAGTACTTC.

This clonotype was counted between two and nine times. The rearrangement joins TRBV7-9 to TRBJ1-2; TRBD1 is a possible D gene (5 bases). The V gene lost 5 bases and the J gene lost 5 bases, with 15 bases spanning the gap. The CDR3 covers 14 residues. Germline CDR1 is SEHNR and CDR2 is FQNEAQ (reference sequence). The CDR3 region has the DNA TGTGCCAGCAGCCTACGATACGGGGCATATGGCTACACCTTC. Its protein is CASSLRYGAYGYTF.

This clonotype was picked up a small number of times. The chain links TRBV12-3 or TRBV12-4 to TRBJ2-1, with D possibly being TRBD1 or TRBD2 (5 bases each). The CDR3 is made up of 17 amino acids. Trimming left V 6 bases short and J 0 bases short, with 18 bases between. CDR3 bases: TGTGCCAGCAGCCCAAGCCCCGGGACCACCTCCTACAATGAGCAGTTCTTC. Protein: CASSPSPGTTSYNEQFF.

This clonotype was seen repeatedly, ten times or more. This chain joins TRBV7-2 and TRBJ2-5; D is undetermined. The V gene's germline CDR1 is SGHTA and CDR2 FQGNSA. Trimming took 5 bases from V and 11 from J, leaving 15 bases between them. The CDR3 covers 12 residues. CDR3 sequence: CASSLRRQEQYF. CDR3 bases: TGTGCCAGCAGCCTACGCCGGCAGGAGCAGTACTTC. Based on the CDR3 plus reference TRBV7-2 and TRBJ2-5, the full variable domain is GAGVSQSPSNKVTEKGKDVELRCDPISGHTALYWYRQSLGQGLEFLIYFQGNSAPDKSGLPSDRFSAERTGGSVSTLTIQRTQQEDSAVYLCASSLRRQEQYFGPGTRLLVL.

In this sample, this clonotype turned up a few times. J is TRBJ1-2 and V is TRBV6-5, with 8 bases fitting TRBD1. Germline CDR1 reads MNHEY; CDR2 reads SVGAGI. This CDR3 contains 15 residues. With 6 bases clipped from V and 2 bases from J, the junction kept 8 bases outside the gene matches. CDR3 in DNA: TGTGCCAGCAGCGGACGGACAGGGAAAAACTATGGCTACACCTTC. Amino acid sequence: CASSGRTGKNYGYTF.

The V and J genes are TRBV2 and TRBJ2-5, with D perhaps matching TRBD1 or TRBD2 (6 bases each). Germline V gene sequence: CDR1 SNHLY, CDR2 FYNNEI. CDR3 length equals 15 residues. The V end lost 2 bases, the J end lost 3 bases, and 13 bases lay between the germline ends. The CDR3 is CASSERGTRKETQYF. The CDR3 coding sequence is TGTGCCAGCAGTGAACGGGGGACACGCAAAGAGACCCAGTACTTC.

This clonotype was recorded a few times. The rearrangement uses TRBV4-1 and TRBJ2-1, with D perhaps matching TRBD2 (6 bases). Trimming took off 3 bases at V and 4 bases at J, with 22 bases between the two ends. The CDR3 is 18 residues long. Germline V gives CDR1 MGHRA, CDR2 YSYEKL. CDR3 bases: TGCGCCAGCAGCCAGACGCCGGGTGCGGCGGGACCATACAATGAGCAGTTCTTC. This translates into CASSQTPGAAGPYNEQFF.

This sequence joins TRBV11-2 and TRBJ2-5, with 9 bases identical to TRBD2. Trimming cost V 3 bases and J 2 bases; bases outside gene matches: 16. This CDR3 has 19 amino acids. CDR1 SGHAT and CDR2 FQNNGV come from the germline V gene. CDR3 loop: CASSFRKVEIAGVQETQYF. CDR3 in DNA: TGTGCCAGCAGCTTCCGGAAAGTCGAAATAGCGGGAGTACAAGAGACCCAGTACTTC.

The count of this clonotype is one. This sequence joins TRBV6-6 and TRBJ2-7; 11 bases fit TRBD2. CDR3 length: 16 residues. J lost 2 bases, V lost 0 bases, and 3 bases had no gene match. Germline CDR1 and CDR2: MNHNY and SVGAGI (reference sequence). CDR3 in DNA: TGTGCCAGCAGTTACTCGGGACTAGCGGAAGCCTACGAGCAGTACTTC. It codes for CASSYSGLAEAYEQYF.

The gene calls are TRBV7-8 and TRBJ2-1, with 10 nucleotides matching TRBD2. The CDR3 is 16 residues long. Trimming at V came to 4 bases and at J to 2 bases, leaving 5 bases not matched to a gene. Germline V gene sequence: CDR1 SGHVS, CDR2 FQNEAQ. This chain's CDR3 is CASSSSGGATYNEQFF. The CDR3 nucleotides are TGTGCCAGCAGCTCGAGCGGGGGGGCCACCTACAATGAGCAGTTCTTC.

This chain uses TRBV28 with TRBJ2-2, with D possibly TRBD1 on 5 matching bases. V was cut by 2 bases and J by 7 bases, with 17 bases left in between. CDR1 MDHEN and CDR2 SYDVKM come from the germline V gene. The CDR3 extends over 16 amino acids. CDR3 in DNA: TGTGCCAGCAGTTTAAGCTCCCCAGGGTTTGGCGGGGAGCTGTTTTTT. Translating gives CASSLSSPGFGGELFF.

The V gene is TRBV20-1, the J gene TRBJ1-2; 7 bases fit TRBD1. The CDR3 consists of 13 residues. Per the germline V gene, CDR1 is DFQATT and CDR2 is SNEGSKA (reference sequence). V lost 2 bases to trimming and J lost 7 bases; unmatched junction nucleotides: 7. In DNA, the CDR3 is TGCAGTGCTAGACCTACAGGGGTTGGTGGCTACACCTTC. Protein: CSARPTGVGGYTF.

The J gene is TRBJ1-1, the V gene TRBV7-3; 9 bases are shared with TRBD1. V shed 5 bases, J shed 4 bases, and the junction held 5 bases outside the gene matches. In germline, CDR1 is SGHTA, CDR2 FQGTGA. The CDR3 totals 14 residues. In DNA form, the CDR3 reads TGTGCCAGCAGCGACAGGGGGTCGGGCACTGAAGCTTTCTTT. It yields the protein CASSDRGSGTEAFF.

Ten or more counts support this clonotype. V is TRBV27 and J is TRBJ2-5; 14 nucleotides agree with TRBD2. V dropped 6 bases and J dropped 4; count of bases not matched to a gene: 4. The CDR3 spans 15 residues. Germline V lookup: CDR1 MNHEY, CDR2 SMNVEV (reference sequence). The CDR3 DNA reads TGTGCCAGCAGCTTCGGACTAGCGGGAGGAGAGACCCAGTACTTC. Its translation is CASSFGLAGGETQYF.

This clonotype was seen repeatedly, ten times or more. The V call is TRBV9, the J call TRBJ1-2; D is ambiguous. V shed 1 base and J shed 2 bases, with 0 bases lying between them. Germline loops: CDR1 SGDLS, CDR2 YYNGEE. This CDR3 comprises 11 residues. CDR3 sequence: CASSVNYGYTF. The CDR3 DNA reads TGTGCCAGCAGCGTAAACTATGGCTACACCTTC.

The gene calls are TRBV4-1 and TRBJ2-7; perhaps TRBD1 as D (7 bases). CDR3 size: 16 residues. Trimming cost V 0 bases and J 4 bases, with 16 bases left between them. Germline CDR1 MGHRA, CDR2 YSYEKL. CDR3 nucleotide sequence: TGCGCCAGCAGCCAAGAGCGGGACAGAGTCGCGTACGAGCAGTACTTC. Translating gives CASSQERDRVAYEQYF.

Regarding this clonotype: This may be a read error, as it is one base from a much larger clone. CDR3 DNA sequence: TGTACCAGCAGCCACCGGGACAATGAGCAGTTCTTC. Protein sequence: CTSSHRDNEQFF. V usage is TRBV4-2 and J usage is TRBJ2-1; D is ambiguous. This CDR3 contains 12 residues. Germline CDR1 reads LGHNA; CDR2 reads YNFKEQ.

This chain connects TRBV5-1 to TRBJ1-1; TRBD1 agrees at 11 bases. Germline trimming cut 3 bases from V and 0 bases from J; bases unmatched to any gene: 4. The CDR3 is 16 amino acids. CDR1 SGHRS and CDR2 YFSETQ come from the germline V gene. The CDR3 region is CASSSRTGGLNTEAFF. CDR3 DNA: TGCGCCAGCAGCTCCCGGACAGGGGGCCTGAACACTGAAGCTTTCTTT.

For this clonotype: A much larger clonotype is one base distant, so this may be a read error. The chain links TRBV29-1 to TRBJ2-5; D is possibly TRBD1 (6 bases). The germline V gene encodes CDR1 SQVTM and CDR2 ANQGSEA. Trimming removed 6 bases from V and 2 bases from J, with 13 bases in between. The length of the CDR3 is 13 residues. CDR3 amino acids: CSVGQKQQETQYF. The CDR3 region has the DNA TGCAGCGTAGGACAGAAACAACAAGAGACCCAGTACTTC.

In its sample, this clonotype was seen a few times. V gene TRBV29-1 combines with J gene TRBJ2-3; no clear D. Trimming left V 5 bases short and J 2 bases short, with 11 bases between. CDR1 is SQVTM, CDR2 ANQGSEA, per germline. This CDR3 comprises 13 residues. The CDR3 DNA sequence: TGCAGCGTTTTGTCAGAAGTCACAGATACGCAGTATTTT. Residues: CSVLSEVTDTQYF.

This rearrangement joins TRBV10-3 to TRBJ1-2, with D unresolved. The length of the CDR3 is 11 residues. V gave up 3 bases and J gave up 5 bases, with 4 bases separating them. The germline gives CDR1 ENHRY, CDR2 SYGVKD. CDR3 in amino acids: CAISEIYGYTF. The CDR3 DNA reads TGTGCCATCAGTGAAATATATGGCTACACCTTC.